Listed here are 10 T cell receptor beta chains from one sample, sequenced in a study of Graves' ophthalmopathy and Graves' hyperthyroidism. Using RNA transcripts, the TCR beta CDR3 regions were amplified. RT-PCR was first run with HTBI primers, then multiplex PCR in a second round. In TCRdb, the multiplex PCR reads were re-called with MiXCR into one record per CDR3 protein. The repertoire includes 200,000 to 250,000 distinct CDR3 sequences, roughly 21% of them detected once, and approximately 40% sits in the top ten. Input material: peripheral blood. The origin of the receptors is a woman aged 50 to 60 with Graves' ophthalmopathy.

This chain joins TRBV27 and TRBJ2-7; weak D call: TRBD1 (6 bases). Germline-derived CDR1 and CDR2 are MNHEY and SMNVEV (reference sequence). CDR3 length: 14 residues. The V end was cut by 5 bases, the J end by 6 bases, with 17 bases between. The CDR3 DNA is TGTGCCAGCAGTGGATTGCAGGGGTCTTTCGAGCAGTACTTC. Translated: CASSGLQGSFEQYF.

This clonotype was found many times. CDR3 sequence (DNA): TGTGCCAGCAGTTCCTCAGGGGAAAGGTACGAGCAGTACTTC. Translated, it gives CASSSSGERYEQYF. The J gene is TRBJ2-7, the V gene TRBV28; tentatively, D is TRBD1 (6 bases). CDR1 is MDHEN and CDR2 is SYDVKM in the germline V gene. V was trimmed by 4 bases and J by 4 bases, leaving 14 bases between them. The CDR3 sequence is 14 residues long.

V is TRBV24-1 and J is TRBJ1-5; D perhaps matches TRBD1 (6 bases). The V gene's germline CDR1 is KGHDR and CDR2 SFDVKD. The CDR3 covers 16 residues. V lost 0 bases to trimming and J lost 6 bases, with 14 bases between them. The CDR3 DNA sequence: TGTGCCACCAGTGATTTGTCCGGGGGCGGGGGTCAGCCCCAGCATTTT. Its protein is CATSDLSGGGGQPQHF.

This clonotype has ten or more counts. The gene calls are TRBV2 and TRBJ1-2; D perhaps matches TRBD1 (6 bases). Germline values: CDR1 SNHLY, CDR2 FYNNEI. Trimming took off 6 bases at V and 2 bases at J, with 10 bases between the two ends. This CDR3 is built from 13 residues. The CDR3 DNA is TGTGCCAGCAGGGTAGACAGGAACTATGGCTACACCTTC. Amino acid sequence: CASRVDRNYGYTF. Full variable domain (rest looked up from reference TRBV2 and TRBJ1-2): EPEVTQTPSHQVTQMGQEVILRCVPISNHLYFYWYRQILGQKVEFLVSFYNNEISEKSEIFDDQFSVERPDGSNFTLKIRSTKLEDSAMYFCASRVDRNYGYTFGSGTRLTVV.

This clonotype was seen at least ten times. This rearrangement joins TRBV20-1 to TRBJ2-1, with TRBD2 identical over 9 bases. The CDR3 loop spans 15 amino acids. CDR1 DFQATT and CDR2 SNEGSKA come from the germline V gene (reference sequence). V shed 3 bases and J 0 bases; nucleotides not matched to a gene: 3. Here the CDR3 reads CSASLTSGSYNEQFF. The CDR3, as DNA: TGCAGTGCTAGCCTGACTAGCGGCTCCTACAATGAGCAGTTCTTC.

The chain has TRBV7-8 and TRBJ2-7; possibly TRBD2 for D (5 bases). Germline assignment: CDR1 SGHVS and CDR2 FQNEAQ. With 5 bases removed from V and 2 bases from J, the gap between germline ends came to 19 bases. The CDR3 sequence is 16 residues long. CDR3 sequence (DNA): TGTGCCAGCAGCATCAATAGGGCTAGCCCCGCCTACGAGCAGTACTTC. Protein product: CASSINRASPAYEQYF.

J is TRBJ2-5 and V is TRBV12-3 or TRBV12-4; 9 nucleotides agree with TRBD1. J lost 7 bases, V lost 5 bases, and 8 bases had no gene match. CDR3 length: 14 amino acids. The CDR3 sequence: CASSLGQGIGTQYF. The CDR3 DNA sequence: TGTGCCAGCAGTCTAGGACAGGGGATAGGGACCCAGTACTTC.

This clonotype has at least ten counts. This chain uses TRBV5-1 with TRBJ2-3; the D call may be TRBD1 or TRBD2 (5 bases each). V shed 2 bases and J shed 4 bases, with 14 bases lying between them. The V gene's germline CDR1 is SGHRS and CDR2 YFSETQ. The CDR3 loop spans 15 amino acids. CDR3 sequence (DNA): TGCGCCAGCAGCTTATACTACCGGGACGCAGATACGCAGTATTTT. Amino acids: CASSLYYRDADTQYF.

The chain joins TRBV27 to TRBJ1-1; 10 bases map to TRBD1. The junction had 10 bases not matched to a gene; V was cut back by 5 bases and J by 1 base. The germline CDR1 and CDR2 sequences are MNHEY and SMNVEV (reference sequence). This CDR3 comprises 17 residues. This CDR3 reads CASSEWGTGAQNTEAFF. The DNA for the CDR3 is TGTGCCAGCAGTGAATGGGGGACAGGGGCGCAGAACACTGAAGCTTTCTTT.

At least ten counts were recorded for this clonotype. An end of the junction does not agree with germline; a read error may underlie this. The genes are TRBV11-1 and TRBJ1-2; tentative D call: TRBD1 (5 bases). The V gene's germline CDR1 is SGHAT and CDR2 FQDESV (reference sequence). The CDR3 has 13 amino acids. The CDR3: CASSDQGDYVYTF. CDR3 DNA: TGTGCCAGCAGCGATCAGGGCGACTATGTCTACACCTTC.